This T cell receptor beta chain was obtained from a study of cytomegalovirus exposure and HLA in healthy donors. General study points: Among TCR beta chains of equal frequency, HLA-associated ones were more clonally expanded in a later analysis.

This CDR3 comprises 15 residues. V was shortened by 5 bases and J by 4 bases, with 15 bases between the two germline ends. Germline V gives CDR1 MNHEY, CDR2 SVGAGI. As for this clone: No antigen is known for it.

The PCR contained 60 Vbeta and 13 Jbeta primers. TCRdb's table, derived via immunoSEQ multiplex PCR, lists solely in-frame clones and lacks some. The sample table sets out 45,000 to 50,000 clones. The receptor was derived from a male donor in good health and CMV-seronegative. The sample was PBMCs. The genes are TRBV6-5 and TRBJ2-1, with D perhaps matching TRBD2 (5 bases). CDR3 sequence: CASSPDSGYYNEQFF. CDR3 nucleotide sequence: TGTGCCAGCAGTCCGGACTCCGGGTATTACAATGAGCAGTTCTTC.